This T cell receptor beta chain was identified in a study of T cell repertoires in cytomegalovirus infection (dated by TCRdb to 2018 to 2020). Regarding the complete study: Because public TCR beta signatures pointed to carriage of CMV infection together with the matching HLA type, the HLA type of each donor mattered for the analysis. Overall study outcomes, separate from this receptor: Carriers of CMV infection plus the relevant HLA type were discriminated by the cumulative frequency of public TCR beta family members in the study cohort and in an independent approximately 340-donor cohort. In the ex vivo response, HLA-C-restricted CMV-specific TCR beta clonotypes were dominant, and in two of eight donors the single most frequent clonotype came from this HLA-C-restricted group.

The reads were generated on an Illumina HiSeq 1500. Clones were called with MiXCR by TCRdb after fastp trimmed the public reads at Q25, and only in-frame beta chains were retained. Rows matching on CDR3 protein sequence are summarized as one entry with the most common DNA and genes. This sample has about 260,000 distinct CDR3 sequences in its table, and around 8.7% of those were observed once. The top ten clones comprise roughly 16% of the sample. V and J are trimmed by 6 bases and 6 bases, and the gene matches miss 12 bases of the junction. The germline V gene (reference sequence) provides CDR1 DFQATT and CDR2 SNEGSKA. Counted from cysteine to phenylalanine, this CDR3 has 15 amino acids. Solely the CDR3 DNA is kept, with 45 bases framed from the first base. This clonotype was recorded at least ten times. The clone's antigen remains unknown. No base-level quality is on record; no much larger clone is a single base apart.

The clonotype comes from a human donor in good health (CMV status not recorded). Some clones in this sample may be carry-over from other donors' samples. The material sequenced was PBMCs. The chain is made from TRBV20-1 and TRBJ2-1; 9 bases in between match TRBD2. The DNA is TGCAGTGCCCCGATCCTAGCGGGGTCCGGCAATGAGCAGTTCTTC. The encoded protein is CSAPILAGSGNEQFF.